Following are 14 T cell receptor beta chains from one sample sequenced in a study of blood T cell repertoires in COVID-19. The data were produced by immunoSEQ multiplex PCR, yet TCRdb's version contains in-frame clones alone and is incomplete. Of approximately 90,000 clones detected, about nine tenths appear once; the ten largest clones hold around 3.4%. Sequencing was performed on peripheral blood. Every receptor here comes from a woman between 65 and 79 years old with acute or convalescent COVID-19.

CDR3 DNA: TGTGCCAGCAGTACATGGACAGGTTCTCAAGAGACCCAGTACTTC. This encodes CASSTWTGSQETQYF. This chain joins TRBV27 and TRBJ2-5, with 7 bases identical to TRBD1. V was pared by 5 bases and J by 2 bases, with 8 bases of the junction left unmatched. Looked up from germline, CDR1 is MNHEY and CDR2 is SMNVEV (reference sequence). The CDR3 has 15 amino acids.

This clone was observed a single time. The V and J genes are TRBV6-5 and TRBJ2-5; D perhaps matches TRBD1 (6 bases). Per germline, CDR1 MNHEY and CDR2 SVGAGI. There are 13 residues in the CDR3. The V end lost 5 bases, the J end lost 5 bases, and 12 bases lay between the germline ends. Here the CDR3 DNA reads TGTGCCAGCAGTAACAGGGTCGGGGAGACCCAGTACTTC. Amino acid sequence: CASSNRVGETQYF.

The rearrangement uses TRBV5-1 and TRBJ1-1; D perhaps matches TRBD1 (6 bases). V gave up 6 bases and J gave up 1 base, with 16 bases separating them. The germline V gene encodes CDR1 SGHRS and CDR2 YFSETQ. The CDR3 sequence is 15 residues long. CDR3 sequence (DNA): TGCGCCAGCACAAGGATCGGGGGGCGGAACACTGAAGCTTTCTTT. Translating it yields CASTRIGGRNTEAFF.

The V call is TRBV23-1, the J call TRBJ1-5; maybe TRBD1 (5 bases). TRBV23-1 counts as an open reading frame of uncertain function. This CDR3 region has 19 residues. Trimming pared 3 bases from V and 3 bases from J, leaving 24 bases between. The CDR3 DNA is TGCGCCAGCAGTCAGCCCTCGGGACTCGAACCCACCCCCAATCAGCCCCAGCATTTT. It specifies CASSQPSGLEPTPNQPQHF.

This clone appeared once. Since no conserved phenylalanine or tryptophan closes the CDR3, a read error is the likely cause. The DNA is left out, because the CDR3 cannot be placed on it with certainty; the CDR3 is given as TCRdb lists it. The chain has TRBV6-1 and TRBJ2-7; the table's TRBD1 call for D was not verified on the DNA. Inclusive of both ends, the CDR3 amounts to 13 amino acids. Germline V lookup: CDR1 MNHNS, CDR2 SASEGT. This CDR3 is CASSETLGTGGLI.

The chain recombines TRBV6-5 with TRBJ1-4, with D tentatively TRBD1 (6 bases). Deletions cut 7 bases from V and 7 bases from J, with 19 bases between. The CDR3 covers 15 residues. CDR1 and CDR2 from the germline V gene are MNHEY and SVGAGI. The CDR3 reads CASNHNQGSSEKLFF. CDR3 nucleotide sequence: TGTGCCAGCAATCATAATCAGGGGAGTAGTGAAAAACTGTTTTTT.

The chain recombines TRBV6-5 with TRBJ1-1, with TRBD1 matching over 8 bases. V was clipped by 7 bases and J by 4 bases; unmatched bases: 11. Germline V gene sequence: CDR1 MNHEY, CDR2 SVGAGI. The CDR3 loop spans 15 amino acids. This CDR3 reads CASKLNRGEVTEAFF. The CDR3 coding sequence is TGTGCCAGCAAATTAAACAGGGGGGAGGTCACTGAAGCTTTCTTT.

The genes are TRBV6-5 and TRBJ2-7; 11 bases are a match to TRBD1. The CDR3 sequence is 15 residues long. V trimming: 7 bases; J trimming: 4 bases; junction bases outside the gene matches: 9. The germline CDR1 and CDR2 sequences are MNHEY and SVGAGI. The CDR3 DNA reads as TGTGCCAGCACCAAGGACAGGGGGCGCGGGTACGAGCAGTACTTC. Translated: CASTKDRGRGYEQYF.

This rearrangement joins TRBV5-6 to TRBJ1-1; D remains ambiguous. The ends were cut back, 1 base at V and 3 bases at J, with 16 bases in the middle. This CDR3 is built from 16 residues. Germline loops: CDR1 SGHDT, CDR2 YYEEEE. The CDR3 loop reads CASSLLGSILDTEAFF. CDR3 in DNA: TGTGCCAGCAGCTTGTTGGGGAGCATATTGGACACTGAAGCTTTCTTT.

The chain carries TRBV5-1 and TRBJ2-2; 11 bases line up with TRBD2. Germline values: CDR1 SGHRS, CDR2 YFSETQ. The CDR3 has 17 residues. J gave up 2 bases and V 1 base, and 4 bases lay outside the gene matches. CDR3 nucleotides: TGCGCCAGCAGCTTGTCTAGCGGGGGGACCAACACCGGGGAGCTGTTTTTT. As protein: CASSLSSGGTNTGELFF.

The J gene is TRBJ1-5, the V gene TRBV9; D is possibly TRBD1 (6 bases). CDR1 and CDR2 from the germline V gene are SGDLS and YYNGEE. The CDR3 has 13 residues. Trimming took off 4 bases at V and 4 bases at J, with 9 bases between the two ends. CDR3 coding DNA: TGTGCCAGCAGCCGGACAGATAATCAGCCCCAGCATTTT. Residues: CASSRTDNQPQHF.

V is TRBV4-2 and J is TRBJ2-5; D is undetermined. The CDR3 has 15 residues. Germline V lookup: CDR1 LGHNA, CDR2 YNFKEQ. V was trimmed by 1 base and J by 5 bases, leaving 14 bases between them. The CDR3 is CASSQGYGFGETQYF. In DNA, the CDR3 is TGTGCCAGCAGCCAAGGGTACGGGTTCGGGGAGACCCAGTACTTC.

CDR3 DNA: TGCAGCGTTGAGAGCTATGGCTACACCTTC. It translates to CSVESYGYTF. The chain carries TRBV29-1 and TRBJ1-2, with D unresolved. Trimming pared 3 bases from V and 4 bases from J, leaving 3 bases between. Germline V gene data show CDR1 as SQVTM and CDR2 as ANQGSEA. CDR3 length equals 10 residues.

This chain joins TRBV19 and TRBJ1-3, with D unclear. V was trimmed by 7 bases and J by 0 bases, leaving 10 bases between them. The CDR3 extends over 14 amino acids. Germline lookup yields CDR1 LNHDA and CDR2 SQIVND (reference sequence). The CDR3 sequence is CASTGYSSGNTIYF. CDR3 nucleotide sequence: TGTGCCAGTACGGGATATAGCTCTGGAAACACCATATATTTT.